This T cell receptor (beta chain) was profiled in a study of cytomegalovirus exposure and HLA in healthy donors. The study ran its PCR with 60 Vbeta and 13 Jbeta primers. Repertoires were generated with immunoSEQ multiplex PCR, while TCRdb's copy carries only in-frame clones and drops some. Of 100,000 to 120,000 clones in the sample, 70% to 80% were seen once. Study-wide points: Later analysis placed DRB1 highest and HLA-C lowest in TCR association rates, which differed by HLA locus. Productive status was seen about 90% or about 30% of the time for most TCR beta V segments in an earlier analysis. A later analysis showed HLA-associated TCR beta chains outstripping equally common others in clonal expansion. A later analysis associated roughly 15,000 TCR beta sequences with HLA alleles at a 0.05 false discovery rate.

The germline V and J ends were trimmed by 1 base and 14 bases, with 12 bases remaining between them. The CDR3 sequence is 13 residues long. Germline assignment: CDR1 SGHVS and CDR2 FQNEAQ. As regards this clone: Its antigen is still unknown.

The source of this sequence is a woman in her 30s in good health and CMV-seropositive. The sequenced sample was PBMCs. The chain links TRBV7-8 to TRBJ1-6, with D possibly being TRBD1 (5 bases). The CDR3 reads CASSLGVEGTLHF. Written as DNA, the CDR3 is TGTGCCAGCAGCTTAGGGGTGGAGGGGACCCTCCACTTT.